This TCR beta chain was retrieved from a study of Ad26.COV2.S vaccination and SARS-CoV-2 variants. About the research overall: As a participant in COV1001, the donor was in the Ad26.COV2.S trial arm. General observations from the study: Those who received the vaccine showed greater spike-specific TCR breadth than those given placebo.

TCRdb's table, derived via immunoSEQ multiplex PCR, lists solely in-frame clones and lacks some. Among fewer than 500,000 clones, about 88% were seen once, and the ten largest hold about 2.4%. As concerns this clone: The target antigen is unknown.

Trimming took off 0 bases at V and 3 bases at J, with 12 bases between the two ends. Looked up from germline, CDR1 is SGHDT and CDR2 is YYEEEE. This CDR3 is 15 amino acids long. Treatment: 15 to 20 received Ad26.COV2.S at low or high dose, single or two shots; about five received placebo; per-sample allocation not given. Collection of samples fell on day 63 after the first vaccine or placebo injection. Immunization relied on an Ad26 vector, which expressed Wuhan-strain SARS-CoV-2 spike. The rearrangement links TRBV5-6 to TRBJ1-1; D remains ambiguous. This specimen consisted of peripheral blood, obtained in a trial of Ad26.COV2.S vaccine versus placebo. The sequence was collected from a person aged 18-65 years who received the Ad26.COV2.S COVID-19 vaccine or a placebo. CDR3 coding DNA: TGTGCCAGCAGCTTGGACCCGGGATCCTACACTGAAGCTTTCTTT. Protein sequence: CASSLDPGSYTEAFF.